This section outlines one T cell receptor beta chain sequence together with its context. The antigen remains unidentified. The CDR3 has 10 amino acids. Germline V gene lookup returns CDR1 DFQATT and CDR2 SNEGSKA (reference sequence). This specimen belongs to a study of neoadjuvant nivolumab and ipilimumab in lung cancer. Findings and limits, study-wide: Only a small number of samples underwent TCR sequencing. Higher pretherapy blood TCR richness went with higher resected-tumor richness. Compared with tumor-adjacent uninvolved lung, resected tumors showed greater richness and clonality.

This table comes from immunoSEQ multiplex PCR, and its TCRdb copy is limited to in-frame clones, with some not included. Here the sample spans thousands of clones, roughly 79% being singletons. The origin of this receptor is an adult with non-small cell lung cancer. Some clones in this sample may be carry-over from other donors' samples. The sequencing here drew on normal lung tissue adjacent to the tumor, taken after neoadjuvant nivolumab, alone or with ipilimumab, at or shortly before surgery. The chain recombines TRBV20-1 with TRBJ2-1; D gene ambiguous. CDR3 nucleotides: TGCAGCACCGGTCAGAATGAGCAGTTCTTC. Protein product: CSTGQNEQFF.